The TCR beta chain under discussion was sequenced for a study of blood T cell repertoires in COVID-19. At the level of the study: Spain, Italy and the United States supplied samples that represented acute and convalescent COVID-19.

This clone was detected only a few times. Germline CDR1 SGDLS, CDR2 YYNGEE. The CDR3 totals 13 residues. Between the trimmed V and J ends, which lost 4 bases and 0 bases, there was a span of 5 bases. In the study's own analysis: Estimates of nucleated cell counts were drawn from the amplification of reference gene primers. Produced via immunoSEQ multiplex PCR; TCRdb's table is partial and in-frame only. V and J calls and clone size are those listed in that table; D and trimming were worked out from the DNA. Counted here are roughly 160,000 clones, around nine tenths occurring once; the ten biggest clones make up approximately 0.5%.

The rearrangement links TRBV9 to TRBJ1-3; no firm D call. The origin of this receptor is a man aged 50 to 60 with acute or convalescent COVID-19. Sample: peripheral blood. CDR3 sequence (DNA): TGTGCCAGCAGCCACTCCTCTGGAAACACCATATATTTT. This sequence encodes CASSHSSGNTIYF.